This is a list of T cell receptor beta chains from one sample in a study of T-cell memory formation after mild COVID-19. Using its own MiXCR run on the 5' RACE reads, TCRdb lists one record per CDR3 protein. The sample yields under 400,000 distinct CDR3 sequences, approximately 27% seen once. Sequenced input: PBMCs or a T cell subset sorted from them (not recorded which). Receptors originate from an adult woman who had mild COVID-19 (a few samples of this study predate the infection). Cell type and time point are not known. Each CDR3 is given with its conserved first and last residue. A D gene is named only where the DNA matches it firmly. The size entry is marked missing in some rows and otherwise reads once, few, many or a size class.

CDR3	DNA	D	J	V	size
CASSNGQALISQGYTF	TGCGCCAGCAGCAACGGACAGGCCCTAATTTCCCAAGGCTACACCTTC	TRBD1	TRBJ1-2	TRBV5-1	few
CASSPAGQGSGANVLTF	TGCGCCAGCAGCCCGGCTGGACAGGGCTCTGGGGCCAACGTCCTGACTTTC	TRBD1	TRBJ2-6	TRBV5-1	few
CAWSTGLAGQTQYF	TGTGCCTGGAGTACCGGACTAGCTGGGCAGACCCAGTACTTC	TRBD2	TRBJ2-5	TRBV30	NA
CASSQATGGIYEQYF	TGTGCCAGCAGCCAAGCCACAGGGGGAATCTACGAGCAGTACTTC	TRBD1	TRBJ2-7	TRBV3-1	NA
CASSDSGAGELFF	TGTGCCAGCAGTGACTCAGGGGCCGGGGAGCTGTTTTTT	NA	TRBJ2-2	TRBV6-4	few
CASTPRDSYQPQHF	TGTGCCAGTACCCCTCGGGACAGCTATCAGCCCCAGCATTTT	TRBD1	TRBJ1-5	TRBV19	NA
CASSFRDRRYTEAFF	TGTGCCAGCAGTTTCCGGGACAGGAGGTACACTGAAGCTTTCTTT	TRBD1	TRBJ1-1	TRBV12-3/TRBV12-4	NA
CASSLVQGFGNTIYF	TGTGCCAGCAGCTTAGTACAGGGTTTTGGAAACACCATATATTTT	NA	TRBJ1-3	TRBV7-2	NA
CSVEGVGGSSYEQYF	TGCAGCGTTGAAGGGGTCGGGGGAAGCTCCTACGAGCAGTACTTC	NA	TRBJ2-7	TRBV29-1	NA
CASSLAGSLDTQYF	TGTGCCAGCAGTCTAGCGGGGAGTTTGGATACGCAGTATTTT	TRBD2	TRBJ2-3	TRBV6-2/TRBV6-3	NA
CASSLQPGIADTQYF	TGTGCCAGCAGCTTACAGCCAGGGATCGCAGATACGCAGTATTTT	NA	TRBJ2-3	TRBV7-3	NA
CASQESSYNEQFF	TGCGCCAGCCAGGAGAGCTCCTACAATGAGCAGTTCTTC	NA	TRBJ2-1	TRBV10-2	NA
CAWNSRGLDTEAFF	TGTGCCTGGAATTCCAGGGGGCTGGACACTGAAGCTTTCTTT	TRBD1	TRBJ1-1	TRBV30	NA
CASSLLSGTNNEQFF	TGTGCCAGCAGCTTATTGAGCGGGACAAACAATGAGCAGTTCTTC	NA	TRBJ2-1	TRBV7-3	NA
CASSDRADYGYTF	TGTGCCAGCAGCGACAGGGCGGACTATGGCTACACCTTC	NA	TRBJ1-2	TRBV9	few
CASSPLVGEAFF	TGTGCCAGCTCACCACTGGTGGGTGAAGCTTTCTTT	NA	TRBJ1-1	TRBV18	NA
CATSRGTGTGTYEQYF	TGTGCCACCAGCAGAGGAACCGGGACAGGAACCTACGAGCAGTACTTC	TRBD1	TRBJ2-7	TRBV15	few
CASSSHTPTLSSTDTQYF	TGTGCCAGCAGTTCCCACACCCCGACTCTCTCGTCCACAGATACGCAGTATTTT	NA	TRBJ2-3	TRBV6-6	few
CASSQGQNTGELFF	TGTGCCAGCAGCCAAGGACAGAACACCGGGGAGCTGTTTTTT	NA	TRBJ2-2	TRBV7-8	NA
CSVEDTGMRSLNTEAFF	TGCAGCGTTGAAGATACGGGTATGCGAAGCTTGAACACTGAAGCTTTCTTT	NA	TRBJ1-1	TRBV29-1	few
CASGRSTSEKLFF	TGTGCCAGCGGACGGTCAACTTCGGAAAAACTGTTTTTT	NA	TRBJ1-4	TRBV11-2	few
CASSSPPAGQETQYF	TGTGCCAGCAGCTCCCCCCCCGCCGGGCAAGAGACCCAGTACTTC	NA	TRBJ2-5	TRBV7-9	NA
CASSYSFSETQYF	TGTGCCAGCAGTTACTCGTTTTCAGAGACCCAGTACTTC	NA	TRBJ2-5	TRBV6-2/TRBV6-3	many
CASRGTARTYEQYF	TGTGCCAGCAGAGGGACAGCCCGAACCTACGAGCAGTACTTC	TRBD1	TRBJ2-7	TRBV6-2/TRBV6-3	few
CASSLSTDRALQETQYF	TGTGCCAGCAGCTTATCGACGGACAGGGCGCTGCAAGAGACCCAGTACTTC	TRBD1	TRBJ2-5	TRBV7-2	few
CASSQLPAEQFF	TGTGCCAGCAGCCAACTCCCGGCTGAGCAGTTCTTC	NA	TRBJ2-1	TRBV4-2	NA
CASNLGAGTASYEQFF	TGTGCCAGCAACCTCGGAGCCGGGACAGCGTCTTACGAGCAGTTCTTC	TRBD1	TRBJ2-1	TRBV12-3/TRBV12-4	few
CSAKTGGRGYGYTF	TGCAGTGCTAAGACAGGGGGCAGGGGCTATGGCTACACCTTC	TRBD1	TRBJ1-2	TRBV20-1	NA
CASGQGVGSGANVLTF	TGTGCCAGCGGACAGGGGGTCGGCTCTGGGGCCAACGTCCTGACTTTC	TRBD1	TRBJ2-6	TRBV12-3/TRBV12-4	few
CASSLDRGTGSTEAFF	TGTGCCAGCAGCTTAGATCGGGGGACAGGGAGCACTGAAGCTTTCTTT	TRBD1	TRBJ1-1	TRBV11-2	NA
CASSLTGDFLGTDTQYF	TGTGCCAGCAGCTTAACCGGGGACTTTTTGGGCACAGATACGCAGTATTTT	NA	TRBJ2-3	TRBV7-3	few
CASSSTGAGYNEQFF	TGTGCCAGCAGCTCGACAGGGGCGGGATACAATGAGCAGTTCTTC	TRBD1	TRBJ2-1	TRBV7-9	many
CASSFGGALVNEQFF	TGTGCCAGCAGTTTCGGGGGGGCATTGGTCAATGAGCAGTTCTTC	TRBD2	TRBJ2-1	TRBV6-5	few
CASSSPRLAGSSYEQYF	TGTGCCAGCAGCTCCCCTAGACTAGCGGGAAGCTCCTACGAGCAGTACTTC	TRBD2	TRBJ2-7	TRBV13	NA
CASSPKRDGYTF	TGTGCCAGCAGCCCGAAGAGGGATGGCTACACCTTC	NA	TRBJ1-2	TRBV11-2	few
CASSRTGGGSYEQYF	TGTGCCAGCAGCAGGACAGGAGGGGGCTCCTACGAGCAGTACTTC	NA	TRBJ2-7	TRBV12-3/TRBV12-4	few
CASSVGRLAIQETQYF	TGTGCCAGCAGCGTCGGTAGGCTAGCGATACAAGAGACCCAGTACTTC	NA	TRBJ2-5	TRBV9	few